The source of this T cell receptor beta chain is a study of T cells in localized non-small cell lung cancer. Study-level results: Among the tissues sampled, uninvolved adjacent lung had the highest T cell clonality, above tumor.

As to this clone: The antigen remains undetermined.

Measured with immunoSEQ multiplex PCR; TCRdb has only the in-frame clones, and not every one. The sample contains around 50,000 clones, under 85% of which appear only once. V shed 4 bases and J 0 bases; nucleotides not matched to a gene: 7. Germline CDR1 is SGHNT and CDR2 is YYREEE (reference sequence). This CDR3 region has 15 residues. The clonotype was recovered from a female donor over 55 with stage II squamous cell lung carcinoma. The sample was peripheral blood, taken before any cancer treatment. The genes are TRBV5-4 and TRBJ2-7; 7 nucleotides match TRBD1. The CDR3 sequence is CASSAGTAHSYEQYF. The DNA of the CDR3 is TGTGCCAGCAGCGCTGGGACAGCCCACTCCTACGAGCAGTACTTC.